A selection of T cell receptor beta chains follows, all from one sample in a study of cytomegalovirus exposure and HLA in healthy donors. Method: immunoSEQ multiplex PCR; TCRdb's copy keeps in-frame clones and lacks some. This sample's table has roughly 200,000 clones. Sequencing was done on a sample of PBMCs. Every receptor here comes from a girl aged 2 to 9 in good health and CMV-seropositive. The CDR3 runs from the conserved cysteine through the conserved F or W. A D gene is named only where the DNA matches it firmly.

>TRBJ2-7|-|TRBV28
CASSLFDSGYNEQYF
TGTGCCAGCAGTTTATTTGACAGCGGGTACAACGAGCAGTACTTC
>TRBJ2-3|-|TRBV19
CASSVAAGTDTQYF
TGTGCCAGTAGCGTGGCCGCGGGCACAGATACGCAGTATTTT
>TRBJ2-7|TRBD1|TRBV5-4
CASSLGDRSYEQYF
TGTGCCAGCAGCTTGGGGGACAGATCTTACGAGCAGTACTTC
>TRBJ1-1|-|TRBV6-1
CASSEGARNTEAFF
TGTGCCAGCAGTGAAGGGGCCCGGAACACTGAAGCTTTCTTT
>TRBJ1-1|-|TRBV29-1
CSVLRGEAFF
TGCAGCGTTTTACGGGGGGAAGCTTTCTTT
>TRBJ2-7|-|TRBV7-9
CASSSSGSSYEQYF
TGTGCCAGCAGTTCCAGTGGGAGCTCCTACGAGCAGTACTTC
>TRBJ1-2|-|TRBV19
CASSIGTVPANYGYTF
TGTGCCAGTAGTATAGGGACAGTACCAGCTAACTATGGCTACACCTTC
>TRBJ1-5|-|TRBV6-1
CASRRGSLNQPQHF
TGTGCCAGTCGCCGGGGAAGCCTCAATCAGCCTCAGCATTTT
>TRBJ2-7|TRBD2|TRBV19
CASQGLAGGDEQYF
TGTGCCTCTCAGGGACTAGCGGGAGGTGACGAGCAGTACTTC
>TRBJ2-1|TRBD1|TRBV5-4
CASSSLGQGNNEQFF
TGTGCCAGCAGCTCCTTAGGACAGGGAAACAATGAGCAGTTCTTC
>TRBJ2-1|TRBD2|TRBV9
CASSLTTRTSGRARVSEQFF
TGTGCCAGCAGCCTAACGACTAGGACTAGCGGGAGGGCCAGGGTAAGTGAGCAGTTCTTC
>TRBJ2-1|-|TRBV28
CASSLDSEYRGLSSEQFF
TGTGCCAGCAGTTTGGATTCGGAGTATAGGGGACTCTCGAGCGAGCAGTTCTTC
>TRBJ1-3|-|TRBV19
CASSAEFYSGNTIYF
TGTGCCAGTAGTGCTGAGTTTTACAGCGGAAACACCATATATTTT
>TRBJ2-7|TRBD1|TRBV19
CASSSGGAYEQYF
TGTGCCAGTAGTTCAGGGGGTGCCTACGAGCAGTACTTC
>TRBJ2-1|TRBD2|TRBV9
CASSVGLAAPNEQFF
TGTGCCAGCAGCGTGGGACTAGCGGCCCCCAATGAGCAGTTCTTC
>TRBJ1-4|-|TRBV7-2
CASSGRGGGLNEKLFF
TGTGCCAGCTCAGGCAGAGGCGGGGGCCTTAATGAAAAACTGTTTTTT
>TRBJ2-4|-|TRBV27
CASSPYRQHIQYF
TGTGCCAGCAGTCCCTACCGACAGCACATTCAGTACTTC
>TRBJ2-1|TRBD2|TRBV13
CASRIAGSSYNEQFF
TGTGCCAGCAGGATAGCGGGAAGCTCCTACAATGAGCAGTTCTTC
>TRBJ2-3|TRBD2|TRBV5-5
CASSLAWAGGGTDTQYF
TGTGCCAGCAGCTTGGCATGGGCGGGAGGGGGCACAGATACGCAGTATTTT
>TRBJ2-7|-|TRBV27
CASSLRRVSSYEQYF
TGTGCCAGCAGTTTGCGCCGAGTAAGCTCCTACGAGCAGTACTTC
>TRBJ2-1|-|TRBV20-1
CSALSYNEQFF
TGCAGTGCCTTATCTTACAATGAGCAGTTCTTC
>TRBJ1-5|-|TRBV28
CASRTMTLIQPQHF
TGTGCCAGCAGGACTATGACCCTTATTCAGCCCCAGCATTTT
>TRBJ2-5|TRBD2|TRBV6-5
CASGELAGQETQYF
TGTGCCAGCGGCGAACTAGCGGGCCAAGAGACCCAGTACTTC
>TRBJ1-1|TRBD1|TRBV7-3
CASSPDRGNTEAFF
TGTGCCAGCAGCCCCGACAGGGGTAACACTGAAGCTTTCTTT
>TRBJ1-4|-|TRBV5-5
CASSLGHDEKLFF
TGTGCCAGCAGCTTGGGACATGATGAAAAACTGTTTTTT
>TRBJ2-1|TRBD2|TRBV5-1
CASSRKGLLLAGDYNEQFF
TGCGCCAGCAGCCGGAAGGGGCTTCTACTAGCGGGAGACTACAATGAGCAGTTCTTC
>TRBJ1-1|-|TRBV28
CASNTMGLEAFF
TGTGCCAGCAACACGATGGGACTTGAAGCTTTCTTT
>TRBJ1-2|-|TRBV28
CASSFAGKYGYTF
TGTGCCAGCAGTTTTGCAGGGAAATATGGCTACACCTTC
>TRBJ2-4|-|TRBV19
CASSRLDIQYF
TGTGCCAGTAGTAGATTAGACATTCAGTACTTC
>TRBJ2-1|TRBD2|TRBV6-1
CASRASGLSYNEQFF
TGTGCCAGCAGAGCTAGCGGACTCTCCTACAATGAGCAGTTCTTC
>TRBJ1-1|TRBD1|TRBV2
CASRTGALNTEAFF
TGTGCCAGCCGGACAGGCGCCCTGAACACTGAAGCTTTCTTT
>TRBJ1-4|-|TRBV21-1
CASSKEGGIWEKLFF
TGTGCCAGCAGCAAAGAGGGAGGTATTTGGGAAAAACTGTTTTTT
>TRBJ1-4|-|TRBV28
CASSVNRDWNEKLFF
TGTGCCAGCAGCGTAAACCGGGACTGGAATGAAAAACTGTTTTTT
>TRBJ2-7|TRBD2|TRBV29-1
CSVDKGLAGAFYEQYF
TGCAGCGTTGACAAGGGACTAGCGGGGGCCTTCTACGAGCAGTACTTC
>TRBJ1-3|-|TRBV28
CASSLWLGGTGNTIYF
TGTGCCAGCAGCTTATGGTTGGGGGGGACTGGAAACACCATATATTTT
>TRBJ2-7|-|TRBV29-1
CSVVVQGRYEQYF
TGCAGCGTTGTGGTGCAGGGGCGCTACGAGCAGTACTTC
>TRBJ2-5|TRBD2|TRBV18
CASSPLASGKGETQYF
TGTGCCAGCTCACCGCTGGCTAGCGGGAAGGGAGAGACCCAGTACTTC
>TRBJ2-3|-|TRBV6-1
CASKADQSTDTQYF
TGTGCCAGCAAAGCGGACCAGTCCACAGATACGCAGTATTTT
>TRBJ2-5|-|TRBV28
CASSFLRGKGKETQYF
TGTGCCAGCAGTTTTTTAAGGGGGAAGGGGAAAGAGACCCAGTACTTC
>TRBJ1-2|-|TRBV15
CATSRDKGVPGGYTF
TGTGCCACCAGCAGAGATAAGGGGGTCCCAGGTGGCTACACCTTC